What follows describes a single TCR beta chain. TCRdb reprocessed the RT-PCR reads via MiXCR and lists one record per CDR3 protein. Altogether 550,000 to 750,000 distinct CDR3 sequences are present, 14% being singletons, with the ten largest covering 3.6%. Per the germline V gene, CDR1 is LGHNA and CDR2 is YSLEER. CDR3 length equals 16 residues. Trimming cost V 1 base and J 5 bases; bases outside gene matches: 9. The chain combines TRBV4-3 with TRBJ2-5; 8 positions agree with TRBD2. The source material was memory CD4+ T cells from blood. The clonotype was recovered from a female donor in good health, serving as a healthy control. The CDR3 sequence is CASSQVLREGRETQYF. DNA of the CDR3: TGCGCCAGCAGCCAAGTTCTACGGGAGGGCCGGGAGACCCAGTACTTC.